One and the same sample provided the 11 T cell receptor beta chains below, sequenced in a study of response to subunit inactivated influenza vaccine. TCRdb called the RT-PCR reads again in MiXCR, with one record for every CDR3 protein. Of about 780,000 distinct CDR3 sequences in the sample, approximately 17% were seen once. The sample in question was PBMCs from blood, obtained roughly 5 days after vaccination. Receptor source: a man aged 45 to 65 who received an inactivated influenza vaccine.

This clonotype has only a few counts. The genes are TRBV20-1 and TRBJ2-7; 9 bases align to TRBD1. Trimming removed 5 bases from V and 5 bases from J; junction bases left unmatched: 7. The germline V gene has CDR1 DFQATT and CDR2 SNEGSKA (reference sequence). This CDR3 region has 13 residues. CDR3 sequence: CSAGGTGIHEQYF. The DNA of the CDR3 is TGCAGTGCTGGGGGGACAGGGATCCACGAGCAGTACTTC.

Written as DNA, the CDR3 is TGTGCCAGCAAATCGGACTCCAGGGCCGCCGAGCAGTACTTC. Translation gives CASKSDSRAAEQYF. The gene calls are TRBV6-2 or TRBV6-3 and TRBJ2-7, with D possibly being TRBD1 or TRBD2 (5 bases each). Germline values: CDR1 MNHEY, CDR2 SVGEGT. With 7 bases removed from V and 6 bases from J, the gap between germline ends came to 19 bases. The CDR3 loop spans 14 amino acids.

The J gene is TRBJ1-5, the V gene TRBV6-1; 7 nucleotides line up with TRBD1. Losses at the gene ends were 6 bases for V and 1 base for J; bases not matched to a gene: 6. CDR1 and CDR2 (germline): MNHNS, SASEGT. CDR3 length: 15 residues. CDR3 sequence: CASRFRGESNQPQHF. Written as DNA, the CDR3 is TGTGCCAGCAGATTCAGGGGGGAGAGCAATCAGCCCCAGCATTTT.

This clonotype was found a few times. The V and J genes are TRBV6-1 and TRBJ2-3, with 12 bases that match TRBD2. The ends lost 5 bases at V and 2 bases at J; junction bases unmatched: 11. The CDR3 consists of 18 residues. Germline lookup yields CDR1 MNHNS and CDR2 SASEGT. The CDR3 protein is CASSPPVGLAGTTDTQYF. The DNA for the CDR3 is TGTGCCAGCAGTCCCCCCGTCGGACTAGCGGGAACCACAGATACGCAGTATTTT.

The chain links TRBV4-1 to TRBJ2-2; 8 positions agree with TRBD1. The germline V gene encodes CDR1 MGHRA and CDR2 YSYEKL. This CDR3 contains 15 residues. The trim removed 6 bases at V and 4 bases at J, leaving 7 bases unmatched. CDR3 in amino acids: CASRPGQVGTGELFF. CDR3 nucleotides: TGCGCCAGCAGACCGGGACAGGTGGGCACCGGGGAGCTGTTTTTT.

The table lists this clonotype with many counts. V usage is TRBV12-3 or TRBV12-4 and J usage is TRBJ1-5; no definite D call. V dropped 1 base and J dropped 4 bases, with 11 bases sitting between them. CDR3 length equals 15 residues. This CDR3 is CASSLGAAANQPQHF. The CDR3 coding sequence is TGTGCCAGCAGTTTAGGGGCAGCAGCGAATCAGCCCCAGCATTTT.

V and J are TRBV20-1 and TRBJ2-3; 8 bases map to TRBD2. The CDR3 is 14 residues long. Unmatched junction bases numbered 4, after V lost 3 bases and J lost 2 bases. Germline-derived CDR1 and CDR2 are DFQATT and SNEGSKA (reference sequence). Here the CDR3 reads CSASREGHTDTQYF. The CDR3 DNA follows: TGCAGTGCTAGCCGGGAGGGCCACACAGATACGCAGTATTTT.

The genes are TRBV20-1 and TRBJ2-1, with TRBD2 matching over 8 bases. This CDR3 has 15 amino acids. V was clipped by 4 bases and J by 5 bases; unmatched bases: 10. Per the germline V gene, CDR1 is DFQATT and CDR2 is SNEGSKA (reference sequence). The CDR3 region is CSANGGALRNNEQFF. CDR3 DNA sequence: TGCAGTGCTAACGGGGGGGCCCTTAGAAACAATGAGCAGTTCTTC.

This rearrangement joins TRBV29-1 to TRBJ2-7; 9 nucleotides match TRBD1. The CDR3 extends over 14 amino acids. V was pared by 6 bases and J by 3 bases, with 9 bases of the junction left unmatched. CDR1 and CDR2 from the germline V gene are SQVTM and ANQGSEA. The CDR3 spells CSVAFGTGFYEQYF. In DNA, the CDR3 is TGCAGCGTCGCTTTTGGGACAGGGTTCTACGAGCAGTACTTC.

This clonotype was detected a few times. The chain joins TRBV7-9 to TRBJ2-7, with TRBD2 matching 11 bases. This CDR3 region has 15 residues. From germline, CDR1 is SEHNR and CDR2 FQNEAQ (reference sequence). The V and J ends lost 2 bases and 5 bases, in that order; junction bases with no gene match: 5. CDR3 region: CASSLNSGGANEQYF. DNA for the CDR3: TGTGCCAGCAGCTTAAATAGCGGGGGGGCCAACGAGCAGTACTTC. Full variable domain (remainder filled in from reference TRBV7-9 and TRBJ2-7): DTGVSQNPRHKITKRGQNVTFRCDPISEHNRLYWYRQTLGQGPEFLTYFQNEAQLEKSRLLSDRFSAERPKGSFSTLEIQRTEQGDSAMYLCASSLNSGGANEQYFGPGTRLTVT.

The chain couples TRBV4-1 to TRBJ1-2, with D uncertain. Trimming shortened V by 0 bases and J by 4 bases, and 9 bases separated the two germline ends. CDR3 size: 14 residues. CDR1 is MGHRA and CDR2 is YSYEKL in the germline V gene. In DNA, the CDR3 is TGCGCCAGCAGCCAAGATCGTTCCTCCTATGGCTACACCTTC. It specifies CASSQDRSSYGYTF.